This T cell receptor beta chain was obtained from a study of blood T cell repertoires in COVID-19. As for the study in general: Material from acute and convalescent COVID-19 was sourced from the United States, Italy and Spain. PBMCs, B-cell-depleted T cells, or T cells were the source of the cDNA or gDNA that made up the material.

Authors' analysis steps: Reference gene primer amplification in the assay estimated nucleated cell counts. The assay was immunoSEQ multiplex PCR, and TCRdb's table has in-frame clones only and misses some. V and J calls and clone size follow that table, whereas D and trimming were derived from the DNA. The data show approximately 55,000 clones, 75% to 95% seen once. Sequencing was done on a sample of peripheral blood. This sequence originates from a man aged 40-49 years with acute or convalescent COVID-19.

The CDR3 coding sequence is TGTGCCAGCAGCTTATTCGGGCAGGGGGTCTACGAGCAGTACTTC. It specifies CASSLFGQGVYEQYF. The V and J genes are TRBV13 and TRBJ2-7; 7 positions agree with TRBD1. Germline V CDR1 and CDR2: PRHDT, FYEKMQ (reference sequence). J was trimmed by 3 bases and V by 2 bases; bases with no gene match: 7. The CDR3 consists of 15 residues.